One and the same sample provided the 18 T cell receptor beta chains below, sequenced in a study of blood T cell repertoires in COVID-19. Produced via immunoSEQ multiplex PCR; TCRdb's table is partial and in-frame only. Of around 110,000 clones in the sample, 65% to 75% were seen once. The sample was peripheral blood. Receptors originate from a human donor with acute or convalescent COVID-19. The donor label of this sample is uncertain.

This clone was observed at least ten times. The chain combines TRBV12-3 or TRBV12-4 with TRBJ1-1, with a weak D call TRBD1 (6 bases). The CDR3 has 13 residues. V was clipped by 5 bases and J by 8 bases, with 15 bases between them. In DNA form, the CDR3 reads TGTGCCAGCAGTGTCCGGGACAAACGGGAAGCTTTCTTT. Translation: CASSVRDKREAFF.

The CDR3 sequence is CASSYSRVNTEAFF. CDR3 bases: TGTGCCAGCAGTTACTCGAGGGTGAACACTGAAGCTTTCTTT. This chain uses TRBV6-6 with TRBJ1-1; D not resolved. The germline V gene has CDR1 MNHNY and CDR2 SVGAGI (reference sequence). The germline V and J ends were trimmed by 0 bases and 0 bases, with 5 bases remaining between them. The CDR3 runs 14 residues.

V is TRBV7-9 and J is TRBJ1-1; possibly TRBD1 for D (5 bases). CDR3 length: 12 amino acids. Trimming shortened V by 8 bases and J by 6 bases, and 13 bases separated the two germline ends. The germline gives CDR1 SEHNR, CDR2 FQNEAQ (reference sequence). DNA for the CDR3: TGTGCCAGCGCAGGGACTTCTCCTGAAGCTTTCTTT. It codes for CASAGTSPEAFF.

The chain uses TRBV29-1 and TRBJ2-1, with 8 nucleotides matching TRBD1. V shed 1 base, J shed 3 bases, and the junction held 14 bases outside the gene matches. The CDR3 spans 18 residues. Germline values: CDR1 SQVTM, CDR2 ANQGSEA. CDR3 residues: CSVEGLIGQGRGYNEQFF. In nucleotides, the CDR3 is TGCAGCGTTGAAGGGCTTATTGGACAGGGAAGGGGCTACAATGAGCAGTTCTTC.

This clone was counted a few times. This rearrangement joins TRBV9 to TRBJ2-4; possibly TRBD2 for D (6 bases). The V end lost 4 bases, the J end lost 8 bases, and 13 bases lay between the germline ends. Germline loops: CDR1 SGDLS, CDR2 YYNGEE. The length of the CDR3 is 13 residues. DNA for the CDR3: TGTGCCAGCAGCACTAGCAGGGCGGACATTCAGTACTTC. Protein product: CASSTSRADIQYF. The full variable domain, completed using reference TRBV9 and TRBJ2-4, is DSGVTQTPKHLITATGQRVTLRCSPRSGDLSVYWYQQSLDQGLQFLIQYYNGEERAKGNILERFSAQQFPDLHSELNLSSLELGDSALYFCASSTSRADIQYFGAGTRLSVL.

This chain joins TRBV5-1 and TRBJ1-5; D is undetermined. V lost 1 base, J lost 4 bases, and 6 bases lay in between. CDR3 length equals 13 residues. Per the germline V gene, CDR1 is SGHRS and CDR2 is YFSETQ. The CDR3 reads CASSLNSNQPQHF. For the CDR3, the DNA is TGCGCCAGCAGCTTGAATTCGAATCAGCCCCAGCATTTT.

J is TRBJ2-1 and V is TRBV6-5, with TRBD1 matching over 8 bases. The CDR3 covers 13 residues. V was pared by 6 bases and J by 5 bases, with 3 bases of the junction left unmatched. The V gene's germline CDR1 is MNHEY and CDR2 SVGAGI. The DNA of the CDR3 is TGTGCCAGCAGGGGACAGGCCGACAATGAGCAGTTCTTC. Amino acids: CASRGQADNEQFF.

J is TRBJ1-2 and V is TRBV19, with D unclear. The CDR3 contains 16 residues. Deletions cut 1 base from V and 0 bases from J, with 12 bases between. Germline V gives CDR1 LNHDA, CDR2 SQIVND (reference sequence). CDR3 sequence: CASSIGVIRANYGYTF. CDR3 bases: TGTGCCAGTAGTATAGGCGTCATACGAGCTAACTATGGCTACACCTTC.

The chain employs TRBV24-1 and TRBJ2-3; D is possibly TRBD2 (7 bases). V was clipped by 5 bases and J by 5 bases, with 13 bases between them. From germline, CDR1 is KGHDR and CDR2 SFDVKD. The CDR3 loop spans 14 amino acids. The CDR3 DNA reads TGTGCCACCAGTGCGAGGGGGGGCGGAGATACGCAGTATTTT. Translated, it gives CATSARGGGDTQYF.

The genes are TRBV2 and TRBJ2-3, with 8 bases identical to TRBD1. CDR3 length: 17 amino acids. CDR1 SNHLY and CDR2 FYNNEI come from the germline V gene. The J segment lost 2 bases and the V segment lost 0 bases, leaving 7 bases of the junction unmatched. This CDR3 is CASSEATGQGPTDTQYF. The CDR3 bases are TGTGCCAGCAGTGAAGCTACCGGACAGGGACCCACAGATACGCAGTATTTT.

In this sample, this clone turned up a few times. A junction boundary mismatches the germline segment, possibly from a read error. The chain couples TRBV25-1 to TRBJ1-3; the D gene is possibly TRBD1 (5 bases). CDR3 length: 15 residues. Germline values: CDR1 MGHDK, CDR2 SYGVNS. The CDR3 spells CASSVGRQTGSTIYF. The CDR3 region has the DNA TGTGCCAGCAGTGTTGGTCGACAGACCGGAAGCACCATATATTTT.

This chain joins TRBV3-1 (or the pseudogene TRBV3-2) and TRBJ2-1; 15 bases match TRBD2. After removal of 5 bases from V and 10 bases from J, the junction contained 6 bases not matched to a gene. The germline CDR1 and CDR2 sequences are LGHDT and YNNKEL (reference sequence). The CDR3 extends over 15 amino acids. Written as DNA, the CDR3 is TGTGCCAGCAGCTGGACTAGCGGGGGGGCCAGGGAGCAGTTCTTC. As protein: CASSWTSGGAREQFF.

The V and J genes are TRBV3-1 (or the pseudogene TRBV3-2) and TRBJ1-2, with TRBD1 matching 9 bases. Germline V lookup: CDR1 LGHDT, CDR2 YNNKEL (reference sequence). This CDR3 spans 14 amino acids. Trimming took 7 bases from V and 7 from J; bases not matched to a gene: 10. CDR3 sequence (DNA): TGTGCCAGCAACAACCGGGACAGGGAGGGTGGCTACACCTTC. This sequence encodes CASNNRDREGGYTF.

This clone has only a few counts. This chain joins TRBV20-1 and TRBJ1-1; tentatively, D is TRBD1 (6 bases). The germline gives CDR1 DFQATT, CDR2 SNEGSKA (reference sequence). The CDR3 runs to 11 residues. V lost 3 bases to trimming and J lost 6 bases, with 8 bases between them. The chain's CDR3 is CSASRQAEAFF. The CDR3 DNA reads TGCAGTGCTAGCCGACAGGCTGAAGCTTTCTTT.

This clone showed up just a few times. The V call is TRBV5-1, the J call TRBJ2-3, with TRBD2 matching 9 bases. CDR1 SGHRS and CDR2 YFSETQ come from the germline V gene. V shed 4 bases and J 4 bases; nucleotides not matched to a gene: 16. The CDR3 sequence is 18 residues long. CDR3 bases: TGCGCCAGCAGCCCCAGCGGGGGTAGCGGGGGTCTGGCAGATACGCAGTATTTT. It codes for CASSPSGGSGGLADTQYF.

The J gene is TRBJ2-7, the V gene TRBV27, with TRBD1 identical over 9 bases. Per the germline V gene, CDR1 is MNHEY and CDR2 is SMNVEV (reference sequence). There are 15 residues in the CDR3. The V segment lost 6 bases and the J segment 2 bases; nucleotides outside the gene matches: 8. Written as DNA, the CDR3 is TGTGCCAGCAGCATCGGGACAGGGTATACCTACGAGCAGTACTTC. It is translated as CASSIGTGYTYEQYF.

In its sample, this clone was seen a few times. The chain links TRBV28 to TRBJ1-4; 7 bases line up with TRBD1. The CDR3 consists of 15 residues. V was pared by 4 bases and J by 0 bases, with 2 bases of the junction left unmatched. Germline V CDR1 and CDR2: MDHEN, SYDVKM. The CDR3 sequence: CASSSTGTTNEKLFF. The CDR3 nucleotides are TGTGCCAGCAGTTCGACAGGGACAACTAATGAAAAACTGTTTTTT.

CDR3: CAISESGIRQGWGPNTGELFF. CDR3 bases: TGTGCCATCAGTGAGTCCGGGATAAGACAGGGCTGGGGGCCGAACACCGGGGAGCTGTTTTTT. The rearrangement uses TRBV10-3 and TRBJ2-2; TRBD1 matches at 7 bases. The germline gives CDR1 ENHRY, CDR2 SYGVKD. The CDR3 consists of 21 residues. Trimming took 0 bases from V and 0 from J; bases not matched to a gene: 16.